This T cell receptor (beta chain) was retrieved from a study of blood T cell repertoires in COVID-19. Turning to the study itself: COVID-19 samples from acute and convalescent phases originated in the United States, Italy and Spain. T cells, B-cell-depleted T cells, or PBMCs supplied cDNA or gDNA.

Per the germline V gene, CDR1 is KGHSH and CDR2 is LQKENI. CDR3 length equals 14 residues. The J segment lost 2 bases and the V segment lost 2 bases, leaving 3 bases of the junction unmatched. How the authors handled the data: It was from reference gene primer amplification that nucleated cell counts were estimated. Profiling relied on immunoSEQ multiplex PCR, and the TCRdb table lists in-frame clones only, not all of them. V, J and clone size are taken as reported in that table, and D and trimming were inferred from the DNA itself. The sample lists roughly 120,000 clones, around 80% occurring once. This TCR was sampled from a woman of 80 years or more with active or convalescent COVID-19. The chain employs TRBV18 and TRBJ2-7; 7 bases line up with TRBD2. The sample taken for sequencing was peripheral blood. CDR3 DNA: TGTGCCAGCTCACCAAGCGGGGCTACCTACGAGCAGTACTTC. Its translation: CASSPSGATYEQYF.